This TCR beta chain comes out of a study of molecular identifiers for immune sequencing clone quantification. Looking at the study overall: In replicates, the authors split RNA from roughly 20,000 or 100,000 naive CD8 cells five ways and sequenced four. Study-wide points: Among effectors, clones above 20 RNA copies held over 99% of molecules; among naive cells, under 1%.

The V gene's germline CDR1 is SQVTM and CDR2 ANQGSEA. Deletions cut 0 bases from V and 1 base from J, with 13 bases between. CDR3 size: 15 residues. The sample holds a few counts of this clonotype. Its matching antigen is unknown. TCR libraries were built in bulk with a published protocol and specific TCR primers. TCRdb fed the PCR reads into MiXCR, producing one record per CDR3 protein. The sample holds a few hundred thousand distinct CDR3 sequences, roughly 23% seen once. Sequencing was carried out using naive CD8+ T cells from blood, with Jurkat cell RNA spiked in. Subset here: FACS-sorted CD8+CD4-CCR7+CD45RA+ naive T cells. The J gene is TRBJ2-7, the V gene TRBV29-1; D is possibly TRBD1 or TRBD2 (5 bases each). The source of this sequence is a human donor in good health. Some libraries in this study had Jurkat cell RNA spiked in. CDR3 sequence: CSVEDQAGSSYEQYF. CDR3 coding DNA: TGCAGCGTTGAAGATCAGGCAGGGAGTTCCTACGAGCAGTACTTC.